This passage covers 8 T cell receptor beta chains from one sample sequenced in a study of identical twins. A single record per CDR3 protein comes from TCRdb applying MiXCR to the 5' RACE reads. Counted here are around 1.7 million distinct CDR3 sequences, about 32% occurring once; the ten biggest clones make up about 0.25%. The sample consisted of cord blood. Receptor source: a newborn girl in good health.

Points on this clonotype: The junction departs from germline at one end; a sequencing error may be responsible. The genes are TRBV20-1 and TRBJ2-1; TRBD2 aligns across 7 bases. This CDR3 region has 15 residues. Germline V gene data show CDR1 as DFQATT and CDR2 as SNEGSKA (reference sequence). CDR3 in amino acids: CSARDPSGTNNGQFF. The CDR3 region has the DNA TGCAGTGCTAGAGATCCTAGCGGTACTAACAATGGGCAGTTCTTC.

This chain uses TRBV2 with TRBJ2-3; D remains unclear. The V end was cut by 2 bases, the J end by 2 bases, with 8 bases between. The CDR3 totals 14 residues. CDR1 and CDR2 (germline): SNHLY, FYNNEI. The DNA for the CDR3 is TGTGCCAGCAGTGAACAGGCTACCACAGATACGCAGTATTTT. Amino acids: CASSEQATTDTQYF.

This clonotype has just a few counts. The V call is TRBV5-1, the J call TRBJ2-1; 8 positions match TRBD2. Losses at the gene ends were 0 bases for V and 0 bases for J; bases not matched to a gene: 5. The CDR3 totals 17 residues. Per the germline V gene, CDR1 is SGHRS and CDR2 is YFSETQ. CDR3 in amino acids: CASSLAAGESSYNEQFF. The CDR3 nucleotides read TGCGCCAGCAGCTTGGCAGCGGGGGAGAGCTCCTACAATGAGCAGTTCTTC.

The V gene is TRBV20-1, the J gene TRBJ2-3; no firm D call. Germline loops: CDR1 DFQATT, CDR2 SNEGSKA (reference sequence). V gave up 3 bases and J gave up 1 base, with 8 bases separating them. The CDR3 sequence is 13 residues long. CDR3 nucleotides: TGCAGTGCTAGGACTGAGGGCACAGATACGCAGTATTTT. Translation gives CSARTEGTDTQYF.

This clonotype occurred many times. The gene calls are TRBV5-1 and TRBJ2-1; 11 bases fit TRBD2. V lost 4 bases to trimming and J lost 8 bases; unmatched junction nucleotides: 5. The CDR3 contains 14 residues. The germline gives CDR1 SGHRS, CDR2 YFSETQ. CDR3 in amino acids: CASSLLAGGDEQFF. In DNA, the CDR3 is TGCGCCAGCAGCCTCCTAGCGGGGGGTGATGAGCAGTTCTTC.

The chain uses TRBV20-1 and TRBJ2-7; D call uncertain. This CDR3 is 14 amino acids long. The V end was cut by 3 bases, the J end by 2 bases, with 14 bases between. Germline V CDR1 and CDR2: DFQATT, SNEGSKA (reference sequence). The CDR3 is CSASRETATYEQYF. The CDR3 nucleotides read TGCAGTGCTAGTCGCGAGACGGCAACCTACGAGCAGTACTTC.

In this sample, this clonotype turned up a few times. This chain connects TRBV12-3 or TRBV12-4 to TRBJ2-7, with D possibly TRBD2 on 5 matching bases. Trimming took off 6 bases at V and 5 bases at J, with 14 bases between the two ends. The CDR3 loop spans 13 amino acids. The CDR3 DNA reads TGTGCCAGCAGGGACTGGGGTGTCGACGAGCAGTACTTC. Amino acid sequence: CASRDWGVDEQYF.

This clonotype was counted only a few times. The chain joins TRBV20-1 to TRBJ2-1; TRBD2 matches at 8 bases. Trimming took 0 bases from V and 9 from J; bases not matched to a gene: 13. Looked up from germline, CDR1 is DFQATT and CDR2 is SNEGSKA (reference sequence). The CDR3 is 16 residues long. The CDR3 reads CSAREGGLVGFGEQFF. CDR3 nucleotide sequence: TGCAGTGCTAGAGAGGGGGGACTAGTTGGGTTCGGTGAGCAGTTCTTC.